Presented here are 32 T cell receptor beta chains from one specimen sequenced in a study of neurological immune-mediated disorders. TCRdb re-derived calls from the 5' RACE reads in MiXCR, one entry per CDR3 protein. The sample shows about 80,000 distinct CDR3 sequences, around 9.9% of them seen only once. Sequencing was carried out using PBMCs. Receptors were obtained from a man aged 45-60 years in good health.

At least ten counts were recorded for this clonotype. The genes are TRBV7-2 and TRBJ2-7; no reliable D call. Germline CDR1 reads SGHTA; CDR2 reads FQGNSA. V lost 1 base and J lost 3, with 13 bases in between. The CDR3 is 15 residues long. This CDR3 reads CASSLGDASLYEQYF. In DNA form, the CDR3 reads TGTGCCAGCAGCTTAGGGGATGCCTCCCTCTACGAGCAGTACTTC.

This clonotype is medium-sized. The V gene is TRBV29-1, the J gene TRBJ2-1; no clear D. The CDR3 contains 12 residues. The germline CDR1 and CDR2 sequences are SQVTM and ANQGSEA. Trimming shortened V by 3 bases and J by 4 bases, and 7 bases separated the two germline ends. The CDR3 is CSVDLAYNEQFF. The CDR3 DNA reads TGCAGCGTTGATTTGGCTTACAATGAGCAGTTCTTC.

This clonotype was seen only once. A much larger clone sits a single nucleotide away, making a read error possible. The chain employs TRBV5-6 and TRBJ2-2; D is ambiguous. The CDR3 has 15 residues. V was trimmed by 7 bases and J by 3 bases, leaving 16 bases between them. Germline lookup yields CDR1 SGHDT and CDR2 YYEEEE. CDR3 DNA sequence: TGTGCCAGCGGAGAGACACGGTCTGACACCGGGGAGCTGTTTTTT. It specifies CASGETRSDTGELFF.

This clonotype was recorded at least ten times. The chain recombines TRBV9 with TRBJ1-6; D ambiguous. The germline V and J ends were trimmed by 4 bases and 10 bases, with 15 bases remaining between them. The length of the CDR3 is 14 residues. Germline loops: CDR1 SGDLS, CDR2 YYNGEE. CDR3 DNA sequence: TGTGCCAGCAGCCCCCCCGGGAGGTACTCACCCCTCCACTTT. It translates to CASSPPGRYSPLHF.

This clonotype was seen at least ten times. The chain is built from TRBV7-9 and TRBJ2-7, with a tentative D call TRBD1 (6 bases). The CDR3 totals 13 residues. V was trimmed by 3 bases and J by 7 bases, leaving 13 bases between them. Germline assignment: CDR1 SEHNR and CDR2 FQNEAQ (reference sequence). The CDR3 loop is CASSFQGPLEQYF. The CDR3 DNA follows: TGTGCCAGCAGCTTCCAGGGGCCCCTGGAGCAGTACTTC.

This clonotype appeared many times. The rearrangement joins TRBV20-1 to TRBJ2-3, with TRBD2 matching over 10 bases. The ends lost 5 bases at V and 5 bases at J; junction bases unmatched: 10. The CDR3 is 15 residues long. CDR1 DFQATT and CDR2 SNEGSKA come from the germline V gene (reference sequence). CDR3 loop: CSAGAGGRFVDTQYF. DNA for the CDR3: TGCAGTGCTGGAGCGGGGGGGCGGTTCGTAGATACGCAGTATTTT.

At least ten counts were recorded for this clonotype. The rearrangement uses TRBV5-1 and TRBJ1-5, with D possibly matching TRBD1 (5 bases). The CDR3 is made up of 15 amino acids. Trimming took 1 base from V and 3 from J, leaving 11 bases between them. CDR1 and CDR2 (germline): SGHRS, YFSETQ. Here the CDR3 reads CASSLQGENNQPQHF. As DNA, the CDR3 is TGCGCCAGCAGCTTGCAAGGGGAAAACAATCAGCCCCAGCATTTT.

In this sample, this clonotype turned up many times. The DNA of the CDR3 is TGTGCCAGCAGCTTGGTAACGGGGGGCCCTGGGGAGACCCAGTACTTC. It translates to CASSLVTGGPGETQYF. The chain carries TRBV5-6 and TRBJ2-5, with TRBD2 as a possible D gene (7 bases). CDR3 length equals 16 residues. Germline CDR1 reads SGHDT; CDR2 reads YYEEEE. V lost 0 bases and J lost 5, with 17 bases in between. The variable domain in full, completed from reference TRBV5-6 and TRBJ2-5, reads DAGVTQSPTHLIKTRGQQVTLRCSPKSGHDTVSWYQQALGQGPQFIFQYYEEEERQRGNFPDRFSGHQFPNYSSELNVNALLLGDSALYLCASSLVTGGPGETQYFGPGTRLLVL.

This clonotype was counted at least ten times. The J gene is TRBJ2-3, the V gene TRBV7-6; 8 nucleotides align to TRBD1. V shed 5 bases and J 4 bases; nucleotides not matched to a gene: 8. The CDR3 has 15 residues. Germline-derived CDR1 and CDR2 are SGHVS and FNYEAQ. CDR3 bases: TGTGCCAGCAGCGCCACCGGACAGGGCGCAGATACGCAGTATTTT. Translating gives CASSATGQGADTQYF. Together with reference TRBV7-6 and TRBJ2-3, the CDR3 gives the full variable domain: GAGVSQSPRYKVTKRGQDVALRCDPISGHVSLYWYRQALGQGPEFLTYFNYEAQQDKSGLPNDRFSAERPEGSISTLTIQRTEQRDSAMYRCASSATGQGADTQYFGPGTRLTVL.

This clonotype showed up many times. In DNA, the CDR3 is TGTGCCAGCAGTCGACAGGGGGTCTACACTGAAGCTTTCTTT. Translation gives CASSRQGVYTEAFF. This chain connects TRBV6-6 to TRBJ1-1; 9 nucleotides line up with TRBD1. CDR1 and CDR2 (germline): MNHNY, SVGAGI (reference sequence). This CDR3 comprises 14 residues. The V and J ends lost 5 bases and 3 bases, in that order; junction bases with no gene match: 4.

This clonotype showed up many times. The CDR3 loop is CASSDNTGLGQETQYF. The CDR3 DNA reads as TGTGCCAGCAGTGACAATACAGGACTGGGGCAAGAGACCCAGTACTTC. This chain connects TRBV2 to TRBJ2-5; D is tentatively TRBD1 or TRBD2 (5 bases each). V lost 3 bases and J lost 2, with 16 bases in between. Germline CDR1 is SNHLY and CDR2 is FYNNEI. This CDR3 is 16 amino acids long.

The rearrangement links TRBV20-1 to TRBJ1-2, with TRBD1 matching over 7 bases. The CDR3 loop spans 14 amino acids. The germline V gene encodes CDR1 DFQATT and CDR2 SNEGSKA (reference sequence). Losses at the gene ends were 2 bases for V and 2 bases for J; bases not matched to a gene: 5. The CDR3 region has the DNA TGCAGTGCTAGATCCGGACAGGCGAACTATGGCTACACCTTC. It specifies CSARSGQANYGYTF.

This clonotype was detected ten times or more. The chain couples TRBV5-1 to TRBJ2-1; 14 positions agree with TRBD2. Germline V gene data show CDR1 as SGHRS and CDR2 as YFSETQ. The trim removed 7 bases at V and 10 bases at J, leaving 4 bases unmatched. The CDR3 runs 13 residues. The CDR3 here is CASGLAGGIEQFF. The CDR3 DNA follows: TGCGCCAGCGGACTAGCGGGAGGAATAGAGCAGTTCTTC.

This clonotype was counted at least ten times. The chain combines TRBV11-2 with TRBJ2-4; the match to TRBD2 covers 14 bases. This CDR3 is 20 amino acids long. Losses at the gene ends were 0 bases for V and 1 base for J; bases not matched to a gene: 8. Germline CDR1 and CDR2: SGHAT and FQNNGV. CDR3 sequence: CASSLDLGLAGGLAKNIQYF. Here the CDR3 DNA reads TGTGCCAGCAGCTTAGATCTTGGACTAGCGGGAGGTTTGGCCAAAAACATTCAGTACTTC.

The chain combines TRBV20-1 with TRBJ1-5; 8 nucleotides agree with TRBD1. CDR1 is DFQATT and CDR2 is SNEGSKA in the germline V gene (reference sequence). Germline trimming cut 7 bases from V and 5 bases from J; bases unmatched to any gene: 13. This CDR3 contains 15 residues. The CDR3 DNA sequence: TGCAGTGTCAAACCCGGACAGGGAGGACATCAGCCCCAGCATTTT. Its protein is CSVKPGQGGHQPQHF.

This clonotype appeared many times. The chain is built from TRBV4-1 and TRBJ2-7; 9 bases are shared with TRBD1. CDR3 length equals 18 residues. Per germline, CDR1 MGHRA and CDR2 YSYEKL. The trim removed 0 bases at V and 1 base at J, leaving 10 bases unmatched. The CDR3 sequence: CASSQEHKRDRASYEQYF. CDR3 DNA: TGCGCCAGCAGCCAAGAACATAAAAGGGACAGGGCATCCTACGAGCAGTACTTC.

The chain carries TRBV6-2 or TRBV6-3 and TRBJ1-5, with a weak D call TRBD1 (5 bases). The CDR3 spans 16 residues. CDR1 and CDR2 (germline): MNHEY, SVGEGT. The germline V and J ends were trimmed by 10 bases and 2 bases, with 21 bases remaining between them. CDR3 amino acids: CAITSPTVGGNQPQHF. As DNA, the CDR3 is TGTGCCATCACCTCCCCGACAGTGGGCGGCAATCAGCCCCAGCATTTT.

This clonotype was seen many times. The chain has TRBV7-3 and TRBJ2-2; D possibly corresponds to TRBD2 (6 bases). Germline values: CDR1 SGHTA, CDR2 FQGTGA. V dropped 3 bases and J dropped 1 base, with 12 bases sitting between them. There are 16 residues in the CDR3. The CDR3 region is CASSLPGSWNTGELFF. CDR3 DNA: TGTGCCAGCAGCTTGCCCGGGAGTTGGAACACCGGGGAGCTGTTTTTT. Full variable domain (outside the CDR3, taken from reference TRBV7-3 and TRBJ2-2): GAGVSQTPSNKVTEKGKYVELRCDPISGHTALYWYRQSLGQGPEFLIYFQGTGAADDSGLPNDRFFAVRPEGSVSTLKIQRTERGDSAVYLCASSLPGSWNTGELFFGEGSRLTVL.

This clonotype was picked up many times. CDR3 residues: CASSKAPQNTGELFF. In DNA, the CDR3 is TGTGCCAGTAGTAAGGCACCCCAAAACACCGGGGAGCTGTTTTTT. The V gene is TRBV19, the J gene TRBJ2-2; D gene uncertain. The length of the CDR3 is 15 residues. CDR1 is LNHDA and CDR2 is SQIVND in the germline V gene (reference sequence). V dropped 4 bases and J dropped 2 bases, with 11 bases sitting between them.

This clonotype was detected ten times or more. The chain is built from TRBV19 and TRBJ2-7; D uncertain. CDR1 and CDR2 from the germline V gene are LNHDA and SQIVND (reference sequence). The V gene lost 1 base and the J gene lost 1 base, with 8 bases spanning the gap. The CDR3 covers 14 residues. CDR3 bases: TGTGCCAGTAGTATAGCGAGAGGATCCTACGAGCAGTACTTC. Its translation is CASSIARGSYEQYF.

This clonotype has a count of ten or more. This sequence joins TRBV12-3 or TRBV12-4 and TRBJ2-5; D remains unclear. V gave up 7 bases and J gave up 5 bases, with 14 bases separating them. The CDR3 runs 13 residues. The CDR3 spells CASTLGLQETQYF. The CDR3, as DNA: TGTGCCAGCACCCTGGGCCTTCAGGAGACCCAGTACTTC.

This clonotype appeared many times. The chain has TRBV7-9 and TRBJ1-4, with no clear D. Germline CDR1 is SEHNR and CDR2 is FQNEAQ (reference sequence). This CDR3 contains 16 residues. Trimming removed 5 bases from V and 0 bases from J, with 13 bases in between. CDR3 coding DNA: TGTGCCAGCAGCACCTGGACGGCAGCAACTAATGAAAAACTGTTTTTT. Protein product: CASSTWTAATNEKLFF.

This clonotype was detected many times. This sequence joins TRBV5-6 and TRBJ1-1, with D unresolved. The V gene's germline CDR1 is SGHDT and CDR2 YYEEEE. V was shortened by 7 bases and J by 5 bases, with 15 bases between the two germline ends. The CDR3 has 13 residues. CDR3 sequence reads: CASCRDTGTEAFF. CDR3 nucleotide sequence: TGTGCCAGCTGCCGGGATACTGGAACTGAAGCTTTCTTT.

This chain uses TRBV6-1 with TRBJ2-3; D is tentatively TRBD1 or TRBD2 (6 bases each). This CDR3 is 19 amino acids long. Deletions cut 3 bases from V and 4 bases from J, with 26 bases between. The germline CDR1 and CDR2 sequences are MNHNS and SASEGT. The DNA for the CDR3 is TGTGCCAGCAGTGAGACCCTCGGGGGAGTGGGGGCCCGCGCAGATACGCAGTATTTT. It yields the protein CASSETLGGVGARADTQYF.

At least ten counts were recorded for this clonotype. The chain is built from TRBV27 and TRBJ2-1; perhaps D is TRBD1 or TRBD2 (5 bases each). This CDR3 comprises 16 residues. Germline V gives CDR1 MNHEY, CDR2 SMNVEV (reference sequence). Trimming stripped 6 bases from V and 2 bases from J, with 17 bases between. In DNA form, the CDR3 reads TGTGCCAGCAGCCTCAGGTGGGACCAAACCTACAATGAGCAGTTCTTC. Protein product: CASSLRWDQTYNEQFF.

In this sample, this clonotype turned up many times. The chain links TRBV5-1 to TRBJ1-4; a possible D gene is TRBD1 (5 bases). V lost 1 base, J lost 11 bases, and 12 bases lay in between. Germline-derived CDR1 and CDR2 are SGHRS and YFSETQ. This CDR3 has 13 amino acids. The CDR3 loop is CASSLTRDGKLFF. The CDR3 nucleotides are TGCGCCAGCAGCTTGACGCGGGACGGGAAACTGTTTTTT.

This clonotype was observed at least ten times. V and J are TRBV5-1 and TRBJ2-7; TRBD2 agrees at 8 bases. V was pared by 4 bases and J by 0 bases, with 3 bases of the junction left unmatched. Germline loops: CDR1 SGHRS, CDR2 YFSETQ. This CDR3 spans 14 amino acids. CDR3 amino acids: CASSLSGSSYEQYF. For the CDR3, the DNA is TGCGCCAGCAGCCTCAGCGGGAGCTCCTACGAGCAGTACTTC.

This clonotype was seen repeatedly, ten times or more. V gene TRBV20-1 combines with J gene TRBJ2-5, with no clear D. This CDR3 has 14 residues. V lost 2 bases and J lost 2, with 12 bases in between. CDR1 and CDR2 from the germline V gene are DFQATT and SNEGSKA (reference sequence). The CDR3 nucleotides are TGCAGTGCTAGAAAGTCCACAGATCAAGAGACCCAGTACTTC. Translated: CSARKSTDQETQYF.

At least ten counts were recorded for this clonotype. The CDR3 coding sequence is TGCGCCAGCAGCCCCACCCGGGTTCGCGAGCAGTACTTC. Its translation: CASSPTRVREQYF. The chain combines TRBV5-1 with TRBJ2-7; D gene ambiguous. The CDR3 contains 13 residues. Germline values: CDR1 SGHRS, CDR2 YFSETQ. The ends were cut back, 4 bases at V and 6 bases at J, with 14 bases in the middle.

This clonotype was recorded many times. The chain recombines TRBV20-1 with TRBJ1-2; 11 bases are shared with TRBD1. Looked up from germline, CDR1 is DFQATT and CDR2 is SNEGSKA (reference sequence). The CDR3 totals 15 residues. The V and J ends lost 6 bases and 2 bases, in that order; junction bases with no gene match: 8. The CDR3 DNA reads as TGCAGTGCGCGGAGGACAGGGGGCGGAAACTATGGCTACACCTTC. Translated, it gives CSARRTGGGNYGYTF.

In its sample, this clonotype was seen many times. This chain connects TRBV20-1 to TRBJ2-7; D call uncertain. From germline, CDR1 is DFQATT and CDR2 SNEGSKA (reference sequence). Between the trimmed V and J ends, which lost 0 bases and 5 bases, there was a span of 17 bases. The CDR3 extends over 15 amino acids. The CDR3 nucleotides are TGCAGTGCTAGAGATATCACATTTAAACACGACGAGCAGTACTTC. It encodes CSARDITFKHDEQYF.

There are many counts of this clonotype. The chain joins TRBV4-3 to TRBJ1-3; D gene ambiguous. Trimming took off 0 bases at V and 0 bases at J, with 12 bases between the two ends. The CDR3 is made up of 17 amino acids. Germline assignment: CDR1 LGHNA and CDR2 YSLEER. The CDR3 DNA sequence: TGCGCCAGCAGCCAAGATCCCCCGGCCTACTCTGGAAACACCATATATTTT. It specifies CASSQDPPAYSGNTIYF.